Listed here is a single T cell receptor (beta chain). The data originate from a study of blood T cell repertoires in COVID-19. In the study overall: Material from acute and convalescent COVID-19 was sourced from the United States, Italy and Spain.

The length of the CDR3 is 16 residues. CDR1 and CDR2 (germline): SNHLY, FYNNEI. V shed 5 bases, J shed 3 bases, and the junction held 4 bases outside the gene matches. The study drew participants aged about 18 to 95 years from fewer than 30 US areas. In assigning cohorts, the study relied on participant-reported clinical history. Using immunoSEQ multiplex PCR, the repertoire was profiled, and TCRdb retains in-frame clones only, with some absent. The top ten clones hold 3% to 3.5% of a sample with more than 40,000 clones, about 88% of them seen once. The sequence came from a woman aged 45-59 years who had recovered from COVID-19. The sample was PBMCs or T cells enriched from blood (not recorded which). This chain links TRBV2 with TRBJ2-6, with 10 nucleotides matching TRBD1. The chain's CDR3 is CASSRTGGGGANVLTF. The CDR3 DNA reads TGTGCCAGCAGTCGGACAGGGGGAGGTGGGGCCAACGTCCTGACTTTC.